The 15 T cell receptor beta chains listed next were all sequenced from one sample in a study of low-dose radiotherapy and immunotherapy resistance in tumors. Covering alpha and beta chains, TRAV- and TRBV-specific primers were used for the first-strand cDNA. The PCR that amplified TCRs ran for 20 to 25 cycles, relying on a constant-region primer and a V-primer adapter. TCRdb fed the reads into MiXCR, producing one record per CDR3 protein. The sample yields around 60,000 distinct CDR3 sequences, approximately 22% seen once. Time point specified: after trial treatment. The treatment denotes: LDRT plus nivolumab, ipilimumab, low-dose cyclophosphamide and aspirin (RACIN trial). The sample here was PBMCs, taken after low-dose radiotherapy plus immunotherapy. Every receptor here comes from a male donor with prostate cancer.

Note on this clonotype: One end of the junction varies from germline; a read error may be responsible. The chain is built from TRBV2 and TRBJ2-7; D is undetermined. CDR1 and CDR2 from the germline V gene are SNHLY and FYNNEI. The CDR3 loop spans 13 amino acids. Here the CDR3 reads CASMHRDTYEQYF. The CDR3 nucleotides read TGTGCCAGCATGCATAGGGATACCTACGAACAGTACTTC.

The table lists this clonotype with many counts. The CDR3: CASSPLAGGYEQYF. CDR3 bases: TGTGCCAGCAGCCCACTAGCGGGGGGGTACGAGCAGTACTTC. The V gene is TRBV7-8, the J gene TRBJ2-7, with TRBD2 identical over 13 bases. The ends lost 5 bases at V and 4 bases at J; junction bases unmatched: 2. The CDR3 loop spans 14 amino acids. The germline V gene has CDR1 SGHVS and CDR2 FQNEAQ. Drawing the rest from reference TRBV7-8 and TRBJ2-7, the complete variable domain is GAGVSQSPRYKVAKRGQDVALRCDPISGHVSLFWYQQALGQGPEFLTYFQNEAQLDKSGLPSDRFFAERPEGSVSTLKIQRTQQEDSAVYLCASSPLAGGYEQYFGPGTRLTVT.

The table lists this clonotype with many counts. This chain connects TRBV5-6 to TRBJ1-1, with D tentatively TRBD1 (6 bases). Per germline, CDR1 SGHDT and CDR2 YYEEEE. CDR3 size: 13 residues. The V gene lost 3 bases and the J gene lost 1 base, with 7 bases spanning the gap. The CDR3 reads CASSWGANTEAFF. DNA of the CDR3: TGTGCCAGCAGCTGGGGGGCGAACACTGAAGCTTTCTTT.

This clonotype appeared many times. The gene calls are TRBV5-1 and TRBJ2-2; 9 bases map to TRBD1. The CDR3 length is 15 residues. Trimming at V came to 3 bases and at J to 6 bases, leaving 6 bases not matched to a gene. Per the germline V gene, CDR1 is SGHRS and CDR2 is YFSETQ. In nucleotides, the CDR3 is TGCGCCAGCAGCTCGGGACAGGGTGCAGCCGGGGAGCTGTTTTTT. Protein: CASSSGQGAAGELFF.

This clonotype was recorded at least ten times. This sequence joins TRBV5-1 and TRBJ2-1, with 13 bases aligning to TRBD2. CDR3 length equals 15 residues. V lost 5 bases, J lost 5 bases, and 4 bases stayed unmatched. Looked up from germline, CDR1 is SGHRS and CDR2 is YFSETQ. In DNA, the CDR3 is TGCGCCAGCAGGGAAGGGACTAGCGGGAACAATGAGCAGTTCTTC. Translating gives CASREGTSGNNEQFF.

The rearrangement uses TRBV5-1 and TRBJ2-7; D is perhaps TRBD2 (6 bases). CDR3 length: 15 amino acids. Between the trimmed V and J ends, which lost 4 bases and 5 bases, there was a span of 19 bases. Per germline, CDR1 SGHRS and CDR2 YFSETQ. CDR3 residues: CASSPVSAGSHEQYF. CDR3 nucleotides: TGCGCCAGCAGCCCGGTAAGCGCGGGGTCCCACGAGCAGTACTTC.

This clonotype was recorded at least ten times. The chain recombines TRBV3-1 with TRBJ2-7; D is unclear. The CDR3 spans 12 residues. V was clipped by 1 base and J by 3 bases, with 4 bases between them. Germline assignment: CDR1 LGHDT and CDR2 YNNKEL (reference sequence). The CDR3 DNA reads as TGTGCCAGCAGCCAAGCCCACTACGAGCAGTACTTC. The encoded protein is CASSQAHYEQYF.

This clonotype was recorded a few times. The chain employs TRBV18 and TRBJ1-2, with a tentative D call TRBD1 (6 bases). V lost 6 bases and J 8 bases, leaving 16 bases between the germline ends. The CDR3 sequence is 13 residues long. Germline assignment: CDR1 KGHSH and CDR2 LQKENI. The CDR3 loop is CASSPDRRWGYTF. The DNA for the CDR3 is TGTGCCAGCTCGCCCGACAGGCGCTGGGGCTACACCTTC.

This chain's CDR3 is CSARERGRGYGYTF. The DNA of the CDR3 is TGCAGTGCTAGAGAGCGGGGGCGCGGGTATGGCTACACCTTC. This sequence joins TRBV20-1 and TRBJ1-2; TRBD1 might be the D (6 bases). The V end was cut by 0 bases, the J end by 5 bases, with 13 bases between. Germline V gene data show CDR1 as DFQATT and CDR2 as SNEGSKA (reference sequence). The CDR3 loop spans 14 amino acids.

This clonotype was seen at least ten times. This chain uses TRBV6-6 with TRBJ2-5; 11 nucleotides match TRBD2. The CDR3 runs to 13 residues. After removal of 2 bases from V and 14 bases from J, the junction contained 7 bases not matched to a gene. CDR1 and CDR2 (germline): MNHNY, SVGAGI (reference sequence). CDR3 sequence (DNA): TGTGCCAGCAGTTACAGCCTAGCGGGAGGACAATACTTC. It translates to CASSYSLAGGQYF.

This clonotype appeared many times. This CDR3 reads CSAREGGELFF. The DNA for the CDR3 is TGCAGTGCTAGAGAAGGCGGGGAGCTGTTTTTT. V and J are TRBV20-1 and TRBJ2-2; D is unresolved. Per the germline V gene, CDR1 is DFQATT and CDR2 is SNEGSKA (reference sequence). The ends were cut back, 0 bases at V and 7 bases at J, with 3 bases in the middle. The CDR3 has 11 residues.

This clonotype occurred a few times. The chain couples TRBV10-3 to TRBJ2-3; no clear D. Deletions cut 3 bases from V and 3 bases from J, with 7 bases between. The CDR3 is 13 amino acids. Germline V CDR1 and CDR2: ENHRY, SYGVKD. The CDR3 DNA is TGTGCCATCAGTGAAGTCAGAACAGATACGCAGTATTTT. Protein: CAISEVRTDTQYF.

The genes are TRBV7-2 and TRBJ1-6; possible D gene TRBD1, 5 bases. Germline lookup yields CDR1 SGHTA and CDR2 FQGNSA. V lost 5 bases to trimming and J lost 10 bases, with 12 bases between them. The CDR3 is 13 residues long. The CDR3 loop is CASSLTRTSPLHF. The CDR3 DNA reads TGTGCCAGCAGCCTGACTAGGACATCACCCCTCCACTTT.

In this sample, this clonotype turned up a few times. This chain connects TRBV28 to TRBJ1-6; TRBD1 is a possible D gene (5 bases). The ends were cut back, 6 bases at V and 10 bases at J, with 10 bases in the middle. The CDR3 covers 12 residues. Germline assignment: CDR1 MDHEN and CDR2 SYDVKM. The CDR3 region is CASSRDASPLHF. CDR3 in DNA: TGTGCCAGCAGCAGGGACGCCTCACCCCTCCACTTT.

This clonotype was found many times. V and J are TRBV6-6 and TRBJ2-4, with a weak D call TRBD2 (5 bases). The CDR3 sequence is 13 residues long. CDR1 is MNHNY and CDR2 is SVGAGI in the germline V gene (reference sequence). V was pared by 6 bases and J by 6 bases, with 12 bases between. The CDR3 nucleotides are TGTGCCAGCAGGATGGGAGTTTTAAACATTCAGTACTTC. This translates into CASRMGVLNIQYF.